This T cell receptor (beta chain) was captured by sequencing in a study of a mutant IDH1 vaccine in newly diagnosed glioma. Looking at the study overall: Patients were given eight vaccinations, scheduled in weeks 1, 3, 5, 7, 11, 15, 19 and 23. First vaccine doses came 4-6 weeks after radiotherapy alone, or with temozolomide cycles.

The CDR3 runs 19 residues. V shed 0 bases and J shed 2 bases, with 20 bases lying between them. Germline values: CDR1 SGHKS, CDR2 YYEKEE (reference sequence). Time point noted: week 5, during vaccination. All doses held 300 ug of mutant IDH1 20-mer peptide, with topical imiquimod. Donors' newly diagnosed IDH1-mutant WHO grade 3 or 4 astrocytomas lacked nuclear ATRX. TCRdb's copy holds only in-frame clones and misses some; the assay was immunoSEQ multiplex PCR. Among more than 25,000 clones listed, around 90% were seen once. Remarks on this clone: Antigen: not known.

The source is a woman between 40 and 50 years old with glioma. Some clones in this sample may be carry-over from other donors' samples. Specimen: peripheral blood mononuclear cells (PBMCs), collected from a glioma patient whose treatment included an IDH1 peptide vaccine. The J gene is TRBJ2-2, the V gene TRBV5-5; the D is unclear. CDR3 sequence reads: CASSLGRILQNPNTGELFF. CDR3 bases: TGTGCCAGCAGCTTGGGTAGGATACTCCAAAATCCAAACACCGGGGAGCTGTTTTTT.